Included here is one TCR beta chain sequence, with context. The antigen it recognizes is unknown. Nothing much larger sits one base from this clone, and base qualities are not available. The CDR3 runs 16 residues from the cysteine to the phenylalanine. The entry retains the CDR3 DNA only, 48 bases that are in frame from base 1. TCRbeta CDR3 regions were sequenced with the immunoSEQ Assay. After extraction, genomic DNA underwent amplification by bias-controlled multiplex PCR, followed by high-throughput sequencing. As for how the authors treated the data: Collapsing and filtering of sequences were performed to quantify the absolute abundance of each unique TCRbeta CDR3 region. T cell fraction was estimated by normalization of TCRbeta template counts to usable DNA, with usable DNA being measured through amplification of reference genes present in all nucleated cells. Repertoire TCRs were annotated as SARS-CoV-2-specific by exact matching of V gene, CDR3 amino acid sequence and J gene to a known reactive TCR set. The reference SARS-CoV-2 TCR set was obtained from MIRA and was filtered for enrichment in COVID-19-positive ImmuneCODE repertoires, whereby public or cross-reactive TCRs were removed. Using the MIRA antigens, annotated TCRs were further analysed by specific ORF or by position within an ORF. Depth was the summed frequency of annotated unique rearrangements, while breadth was defined as annotated unique rearrangements over total unique productive rearrangements. Group comparisons of TCR breadth used two-sided Wilcoxon rank-sum tests. What TCRdb holds here is the immuneACCESS table cut down to in-frame rearrangements. Part of the clones is not present; checked against another copy, under half of the missing clones reflect an unresolved V gene, and the others are unexplained. V and J calls and clone size are those listed in that table; D and trimming were worked out from the DNA. The sample data list about 440,000 clones, and around 90% of these were observed just once. The ten largest clonotypes hold less than 5.5% of the sample.

The data were obtained in a study of Ad26.COV2.S vaccination and SARS-CoV-2 variants (dated by TCRdb to about 2021). Context from the whole study: Vaccine-arm donors came from COV1001, a multicentre, randomized, double-blind, placebo-controlled phase I-IIa trial of Ad26.COV2.S in healthy adults. Dosing of Ad26.COV2.S was intramuscular, at either 5x10^10 or 1x10^11 viral particles, delivered as one shot or as two shots spaced 56 days apart. TCRbeta repertoire sequencing was used to assess the specificity and breadth of SARS-CoV-2-reactive T cell receptors after Ad26.COV2.S vaccination. The TCR-sequenced set comprised approximately 32 samples: approximately 19 Ad26.COV2.S vaccine recipients, 5 placebo recipients and 8 SARS-CoV-2 convalescent individuals. Trial participants were randomized into five groups of five, in which low-dose or high-dose Ad26.COV2.S was given once or twice, or placebo was given on both occasions. Blinding of investigators to trial group allocation was maintained during experiments and outcome assessment.

What the study reported, not specific to this receptor: Non-spike TCR breadth was comparable between vaccine and placebo recipients, consistent with the vaccine containing only spike. The study was not powered for comparison of responses between vaccine doses or regimens. After vaccination, substantial breadth of spike-specific CD8+ and CD4+ T cell responses was reported. Compared with placebo recipients, Ad26.COV2.S recipients showed higher spike-specific TCR breadth (P = 0.0014). It was noted by the authors that total T cell responses may have been underestimated by the TCR breadth and depth analyses.

What this sample's treatment or condition label stands for: some 20 received Ad26.COV2.S at low or high dose, single or two shots; several received placebo; per-sample allocation not given. Repertoires of vaccine and placebo recipients were sequenced from samples taken on day 63 after the first injection. Cohort 1b enrolled roughly 25 adults aged 18-55 years at a single site in Boston, USA, between 29 July and 7 August 2020. Ad26.COV2.S consisted of a replication-incompetent adenovirus type 26 vector by which a prefusion-stabilized SARS-CoV-2 spike protein from the original Wuhan strain was expressed.

Sequenced material: peripheral blood, taken in a trial of Ad26.COV2.S vaccine versus placebo. The receptor was derived from a person between 18 and 65 years old who received the Ad26.COV2.S COVID-19 vaccine or a placebo. The rearranged chain carries TRBV21-1 and TRBJ2-1; the tabulated D call, TRBD1, remains unverified against the DNA. TRBV21-1 is annotated as a pseudogene. The DNA reads as follows: TGTGCCAGCAGCAAAAAAGCGGGGACAGGGGGCAATGAGCAGTTCTTC. This gives the protein CASSKKAGTGGNEQFF.